The rows below give T cell receptor beta chains drawn from one sample of a study of Graves' ophthalmopathy and Graves' hyperthyroidism. TCRdb ran MiXCR on the multiplex PCR reads and lists one entry per CDR3 protein. Of 200,000 to 250,000 distinct CDR3 sequences in the sample, roughly a fifth were seen once. The sample was peripheral blood. The receptors originated from a woman aged 45-59 years with Graves' ophthalmopathy. Both conserved end residues are trimmed from each CDR3. Each record gives: V gene, J gene, CDR3 protein.

V gene: TRBV24-1
J gene: TRBJ2-5
CDR3 protein: ATSAQQETQY

V gene: TRBV11-1
J gene: TRBJ1-2
CDR3 protein: ASSPKGTRDPINYGYT

V gene: TRBV11-2
J gene: TRBJ1-6
CDR3 protein: ASSLAPQGALH

V gene: TRBV27
J gene: TRBJ2-7
CDR3 protein: ASRPHAGAKSSYEQY

V gene: TRBV11-3
J gene: TRBJ1-1
CDR3 protein: ASSSLFTGEAF

V gene: TRBV11-1
J gene: TRBJ1-1
CDR3 protein: ASSLLQGTNTEAF

V gene: TRBV11-2
J gene: TRBJ2-1
CDR3 protein: ASSPRTVYNEQF

V gene: TRBV12-3/TRBV12-4
J gene: TRBJ2-7
CDR3 protein: ASSFSGAYYEQY

V gene: TRBV6-1
J gene: TRBJ1-1
CDR3 protein: ASRTGRDRYRAF

V gene: TRBV9
J gene: TRBJ1-1
CDR3 protein: ASGEVNTEAF

V gene: TRBV6-4
J gene: TRBJ1-2
CDR3 protein: ASRTGTGTSRGYGYT

V gene: TRBV19
J gene: TRBJ1-1
CDR3 protein: ASSPRSGGYTEAF

V gene: TRBV5-1
J gene: TRBJ1-5
CDR3 protein: ARYTGIYSNQPQH

V gene: TRBV19
J gene: TRBJ2-7
CDR3 protein: ASSRGPVFPIFSYEQY

V gene: TRBV18
J gene: TRBJ2-2
CDR3 protein: ASLPRMANTGELF

V gene: TRBV6-4
J gene: TRBJ1-2
CDR3 protein: ASTTDRPFGYT

V gene: TRBV6-2/TRBV6-3
J gene: TRBJ1-5
CDR3 protein: ASSSYSRGSYSNQPQH

V gene: TRBV20-1
J gene: TRBJ2-5
CDR3 protein: SARGALAGLQETQY

V gene: TRBV5-6
J gene: TRBJ1-1
CDR3 protein: ASSSKGGMNTEAF

V gene: TRBV27
J gene: TRBJ2-6
CDR3 protein: AGAGGGSGANVLT

V gene: TRBV7-2
J gene: TRBJ1-1
CDR3 protein: ASSLAGTDTEAF

V gene: TRBV5-1
J gene: TRBJ2-7
CDR3 protein: ASSLGRGPTGYEQY

V gene: TRBV13
J gene: TRBJ2-7
CDR3 protein: ASSLGVYEQY

V gene: TRBV5-1
J gene: TRBJ2-7
CDR3 protein: ASSFQRASYEQY

V gene: TRBV11-2
J gene: TRBJ2-7
CDR3 protein: ASSPGQVWNEQY

V gene: TRBV20-1
J gene: TRBJ2-1
CDR3 protein: SASHNRNEQF

V gene: TRBV6-1
J gene: TRBJ2-7
CDR3 protein: AARGGSSYEQY

V gene: TRBV12-3/TRBV12-4
J gene: TRBJ2-5
CDR3 protein: ASRSAGDGGGETQY

V gene: TRBV19
J gene: TRBJ2-4
CDR3 protein: ASGAALAKNIQY

V gene: TRBV12-3/TRBV12-4
J gene: TRBJ2-5
CDR3 protein: ASSLPSGTTLEAQY

V gene: TRBV20-1
J gene: TRBJ2-7
CDR3 protein: SARDRAPSSYEQY

V gene: TRBV14
J gene: TRBJ2-2
CDR3 protein: ASSQIEGVSTGELF

V gene: TRBV29-1
J gene: TRBJ1-4
CDR3 protein: SVQGQGATNEKLF

V gene: TRBV6-7
J gene: TRBJ1-5
CDR3 protein: ASRENEGAVLGQPQH

V gene: TRBV30
J gene: TRBJ1-6
CDR3 protein: AGKIGGEGSPLH

V gene: TRBV28
J gene: TRBJ1-5
CDR3 protein: ASSFRDQPQH

V gene: TRBV12-3/TRBV12-4
J gene: TRBJ2-2
CDR3 protein: ASSGTGWWTGELF

V gene: TRBV27
J gene: TRBJ1-3
CDR3 protein: ASPQGGESPSGNTIY

V gene: TRBV6-5
J gene: TRBJ1-3
CDR3 protein: ASRRDSGNTIY

V gene: TRBV28
J gene: TRBJ1-5
CDR3 protein: ASSRRGQHQPQH

V gene: TRBV4-1
J gene: TRBJ1-1
CDR3 protein: ASSQPRDSGWNTEAF

V gene: TRBV18
J gene: TRBJ2-2
CDR3 protein: ASSPPTSGMNTGELF

V gene: TRBV12-3/TRBV12-4
J gene: TRBJ1-2
CDR3 protein: ASSYRLDGVNGYT

V gene: TRBV7-8
J gene: TRBJ2-7
CDR3 protein: ASSLSRYEQY

V gene: TRBV30
J gene: TRBJ1-5
CDR3 protein: AWESGLNQPQH

V gene: TRBV30
J gene: TRBJ2-7
CDR3 protein: AWRKWDRGYEQY

V gene: TRBV14
J gene: TRBJ2-4
CDR3 protein: ASSPITGVVKNIQY

V gene: TRBV15
J gene: TRBJ1-2
CDR3 protein: ATSRDRDGYT

V gene: TRBV19
J gene: TRBJ1-5
CDR3 protein: ASIGHLYSNQPQH

V gene: TRBV7-8
J gene: TRBJ1-3
CDR3 protein: ASSLVAIGQSGNTIY

V gene: TRBV6-4
J gene: TRBJ1-2
CDR3 protein: ASSDSAG

V gene: TRBV12-3/TRBV12-4
J gene: TRBJ2-2
CDR3 protein: ASSLVSGVGELF

V gene: TRBV25-1
J gene: TRBJ1-3
CDR3 protein: ASTETGGARGNTIY

V gene: TRBV24-1
J gene: TRBJ2-6
CDR3 protein: ATSDKLPGPSSGANVLT

V gene: TRBV12-3/TRBV12-4
J gene: TRBJ1-6
CDR3 protein: ASRRGESPLH

V gene: TRBV6-2/TRBV6-3
J gene: TRBJ2-2
CDR3 protein: ASRLSGGELF

V gene: TRBV7-8
J gene: TRBJ2-7
CDR3 protein: ASSPDRLAGYEQY